This TCR beta chain was profiled in a study of cytomegalovirus exposure and HLA in healthy donors. The germline V gene encodes CDR1 SGHRS and CDR2 YFSETQ. This CDR3 comprises 16 residues. The V and J ends lost 2 bases and 8 bases, in that order; junction bases with no gene match: 7. The data were produced by immunoSEQ multiplex PCR, yet TCRdb's version contains in-frame clones alone and is incomplete. The top ten hold about 1.4% of the sample, which has tens of thousands of clones, about 94% seen once. These donors were members of the 120-subject validation cohort, a group separate from the approximately 670-subject first cohort.

The rearrangement uses TRBV5-1 and TRBJ2-1; 13 bases map to TRBD2. The TCR sequence derives from a man in his late teens or twenties in good health and CMV-seropositive. The sequenced sample was PBMCs. The CDR3 is CASSFGLAGAGHEQFF. The CDR3 DNA follows: TGCGCCAGCAGCTTTGGACTAGCGGGAGCCGGGCATGAGCAGTTCTTC.